This paragraph reports one T cell receptor beta chain. This record comes from a study of cytomegalovirus exposure and HLA in healthy donors. This CDR3 has 17 residues. PCR amplification relied on 60 Vbeta primers (plus 13 Jbeta primers). The assay was immunoSEQ multiplex PCR, and TCRdb's table has in-frame clones only and misses some. Among approximately 260,000 clones listed, 80% to 90% were seen once. The sequenced material came from PBMCs. The chain combines TRBV21-1 with TRBJ2-7; the table's D gene call, TRBD1, was not cross checked with the DNA. TRBV21-1 is listed as a pseudogene. The TCR originated in a woman aged 40 to 49 in good health and CMV-seropositive. CDR3 coding DNA: TGTGCCAGCAGCGGTCAGACCCCGGGACAGGGGGTTTACGAGCAGTACTTC. It yields the protein CASSGQTPGQGVYEQYF.